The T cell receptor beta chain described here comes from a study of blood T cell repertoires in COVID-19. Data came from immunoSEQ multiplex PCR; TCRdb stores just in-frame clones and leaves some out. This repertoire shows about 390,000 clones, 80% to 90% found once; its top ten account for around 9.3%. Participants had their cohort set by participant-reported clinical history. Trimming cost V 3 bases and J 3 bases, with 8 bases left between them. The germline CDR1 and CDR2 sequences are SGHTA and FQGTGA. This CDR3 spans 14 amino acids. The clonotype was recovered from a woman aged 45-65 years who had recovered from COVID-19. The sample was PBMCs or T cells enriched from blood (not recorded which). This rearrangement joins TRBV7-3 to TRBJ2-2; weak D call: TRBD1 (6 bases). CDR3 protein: CASSLDSYTGELFF. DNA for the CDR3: TGTGCCAGCAGCTTGGACAGCTACACCGGGGAGCTGTTTTTT. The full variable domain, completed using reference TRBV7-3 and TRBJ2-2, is GAGVSQTPSNKVTEKGKYVELRCDPISGHTALYWYRQSLGQGPEFLIYFQGTGAADDSGLPNDRFFAVRPEGSVSTLKIQRTERGDSAVYLCASSLDSYTGELFFGEGSRLTVL.